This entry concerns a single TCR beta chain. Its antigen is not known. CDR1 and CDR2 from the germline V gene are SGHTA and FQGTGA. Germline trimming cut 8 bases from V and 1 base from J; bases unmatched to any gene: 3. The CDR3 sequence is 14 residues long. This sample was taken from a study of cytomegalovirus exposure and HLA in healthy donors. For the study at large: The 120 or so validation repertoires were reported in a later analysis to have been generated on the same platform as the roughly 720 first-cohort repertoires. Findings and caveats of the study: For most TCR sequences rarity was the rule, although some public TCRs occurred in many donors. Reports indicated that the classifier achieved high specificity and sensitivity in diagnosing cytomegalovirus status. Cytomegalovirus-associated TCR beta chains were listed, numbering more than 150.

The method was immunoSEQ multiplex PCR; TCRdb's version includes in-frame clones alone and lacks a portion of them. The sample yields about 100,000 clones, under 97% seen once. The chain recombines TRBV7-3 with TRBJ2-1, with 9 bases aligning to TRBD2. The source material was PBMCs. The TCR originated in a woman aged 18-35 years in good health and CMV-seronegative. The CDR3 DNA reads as TGTGCCAGCGGGCGGGGGGGTTCCTACAATGAGCAGTTCTTC. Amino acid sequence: CASGRGGSYNEQFF.